These 31 T cell receptor beta chains came from one sample sequenced in a study of control samples from healthy donors and cancer patients. Method: immunoSEQ multiplex PCR; TCRdb's copy keeps in-frame clones and lacks some. The sample includes 120,000 or so clones, about 95% of them seen just once. Sequencing used blood. The origin of the receptors is a young man in good health.

V and J are TRBV5-1 and TRBJ2-2; 11 bases map to TRBD2. The junction had 7 bases not matched to a gene; V was cut back by 6 bases and J by 6 bases. The CDR3 is made up of 15 amino acids. Germline CDR1 reads SGHRS; CDR2 reads YFSETQ. CDR3 protein: CASMYLAGGSGELFF. CDR3 sequence (DNA): TGCGCCAGCATGTATCTAGCGGGGGGCTCCGGGGAGCTGTTTTTT.

The CDR3 spells CAWSPSIGSPLHF. Written as DNA, the CDR3 is TGTGCCTGGAGTCCCAGTATCGGCTCACCCCTCCACTTT. This chain joins TRBV30 and TRBJ1-6; D is unresolved. This CDR3 is built from 13 residues. V gave up 2 bases and J gave up 10 bases, with 12 bases separating them. Germline V CDR1 and CDR2: GTSNPN, SVGIG (reference sequence).

The chain is built from TRBV7-9 and TRBJ1-4; D is perhaps TRBD1 (5 bases). Germline-derived CDR1 and CDR2 are SEHNR and FQNEAQ (reference sequence). The CDR3 length is 16 residues. V dropped 5 bases and J dropped 5 bases, with 18 bases sitting between them. The CDR3 protein is CASSPGADWSNEKLFF. The DNA of the CDR3 is TGTGCCAGCAGCCCCGGGGCGGACTGGTCAAATGAAAAACTGTTTTTT.

V is TRBV11-2 and J is TRBJ1-2; maybe TRBD1 (5 bases). This CDR3 has 14 residues. The germline CDR1 and CDR2 sequences are SGHAT and FQNNGV. V lost 6 bases and J 3 bases, leaving 14 bases between the germline ends. CDR3 residues: CASRVTGTDYGYTF. The CDR3 region has the DNA TGTGCCAGCAGGGTCACGGGGACCGACTATGGCTACACCTTC.

The chain has TRBV4-1 and TRBJ2-2, with a possible D match to TRBD1 (5 bases). The germline gives CDR1 MGHRA, CDR2 YSYEKL. The CDR3 runs to 15 residues. Trimming left V 4 bases short and J 5 bases short, with 14 bases between. CDR3 region: CASSPQAGLTGELFF. In DNA form, the CDR3 reads TGCGCCAGCAGCCCCCAGGCAGGGCTTACCGGGGAGCTGTTTTTT.

This sequence joins TRBV7-2 and TRBJ2-7; 7 bases align to TRBD1. V gave up 2 bases and J gave up 4 bases; unmatched junction bases: 5. The CDR3 runs 14 residues. Germline V gives CDR1 SGHTA, CDR2 FQGNSA. The CDR3 DNA reads TGTGCCAGCAGCTTACGACAGGGAATTTACGAGCAGTACTTC. The encoded protein is CASSLRQGIYEQYF.

This chain connects TRBV28 to TRBJ2-5; a possible D gene is TRBD2 (5 bases). The germline V gene has CDR1 MDHEN and CDR2 SYDVKM. V lost 3 bases to trimming and J lost 7 bases, with 15 bases between them. CDR3 length: 14 amino acids. The CDR3 DNA reads as TGTGCCAGCAGTTTCGGCGAGATAGAGGGGACCCAGTACTTC. Its protein is CASSFGEIEGTQYF.

This clone appeared a single time. The gene calls are TRBV21-1 and TRBJ1-1; the table's TRBD1 call for D was not verified on the DNA. TRBV21-1 is classified as a pseudogene. This CDR3 has 15 residues. CDR3 sequence: CASSTPQGADFLGFF. For the CDR3, the DNA is TGTGCCAGCAGCACACCGCAGGGGGCGGATTTTTTGGGTTTCTTT.

The J gene is TRBJ2-7, the V gene TRBV15, with D maybe TRBD1 (6 bases). V lost 1 base to trimming and J lost 4 bases, with 14 bases between them. Germline lookup yields CDR1 LNHNV and CDR2 YYDKDF (reference sequence). CDR3 size: 15 residues. The CDR3 sequence: CATSRGTGISYEQYF. The DNA for the CDR3 is TGTGCCACCAGCAGAGGTACAGGGATCTCGTACGAGCAGTACTTC.

The CDR3 spells CASSFGTGGGYQPQHF. CDR3 nucleotide sequence: TGTGCCAGCAGCTTCGGGACAGGGGGGGGGTATCAGCCCCAGCATTTT. The chain joins TRBV2 to TRBJ1-5, with 11 bases that match TRBD1. The V gene end was trimmed by 6 bases and the J gene end by 5 bases; junction bases not matched to a gene: 9. This CDR3 has 16 amino acids. The germline CDR1 and CDR2 sequences are SNHLY and FYNNEI.

The rearrangement links TRBV11-2 to TRBJ2-3; 12 bases fit TRBD1. V lost 4 bases to trimming and J lost 6 bases; unmatched junction nucleotides: 2. The CDR3 contains 14 residues. The germline V gene encodes CDR1 SGHAT and CDR2 FQNNGV. CDR3 nucleotide sequence: TGTGCCAGCAGCTGGGACAGGGGGCGGGATACGCAGTATTTT. Translation gives CASSWDRGRDTQYF.

The gene calls are TRBV27 and TRBJ2-7; D is uncertain. Trimming left V 3 bases short and J 3 bases short, with 9 bases between. Germline-derived CDR1 and CDR2 are MNHEY and SMNVEV (reference sequence). The CDR3 covers 13 residues. CDR3 DNA: TGTGCCAGCAGTTTGACCCCTCGCTACGAGCAGTACTTC. This gives the protein CASSLTPRYEQYF.

This chain joins TRBV5-6 and TRBJ2-7; D perhaps matches TRBD2 (6 bases). This CDR3 is built from 14 residues. The V gene lost 4 bases and the J gene lost 4 bases, with 15 bases spanning the gap. Germline V gene lookup returns CDR1 SGHDT and CDR2 YYEEEE. The CDR3 loop is CASSAPGTEYEQYF. The DNA of the CDR3 is TGTGCCAGCAGCGCCCCCGGGACTGAATACGAGCAGTACTTC.

The DNA for the CDR3 is TGTGCCAGCAGCCCCGGGACCCTTGGTACAGATACGCAGTATTTT. Translating gives CASSPGTLGTDTQYF. The chain carries TRBV11-3 and TRBJ2-3; the D call may be TRBD1 or TRBD2 (5 bases each). The germline CDR1 and CDR2 sequences are SGHNT and YENEEA. This CDR3 has 15 amino acids. V lost 5 bases to trimming and J lost 3 bases, with 15 bases between them.

J is TRBJ2-1 and V is TRBV4-3; no firm D call. The CDR3 extends over 15 amino acids. Germline CDR1 is LGHNA and CDR2 is YSLEER. Trimming shortened V by 0 bases and J by 3 bases, and 9 bases separated the two germline ends. CDR3 sequence (DNA): TGCGCCAGCAGCCAAGATCCCGCCGGCTACAATGAGCAGTTCTTC. Translation: CASSQDPAGYNEQFF.

The chain has TRBV7-3 and TRBJ2-5, with 14 bases identical to TRBD2. In germline, CDR1 is SGHTA, CDR2 FQGTGA. V lost 2 bases and J lost 5; bases outside the gene matches: 4. The CDR3 length is 16 residues. CDR3 loop: CASSLGLAGGSETQYF. The CDR3 DNA reads TGTGCCAGCAGCTTAGGACTAGCGGGGGGTTCGGAGACCCAGTACTTC.

The chain couples TRBV15 to TRBJ1-2; D perhaps matches TRBD1 (6 bases). Trimming shortened V by 0 bases and J by 2 bases, and 10 bases separated the two germline ends. The CDR3 has 15 residues. Germline CDR1 reads LNHNV; CDR2 reads YYDKDF (reference sequence). The CDR3 reads CATSREKGTNYGYTF. CDR3 bases: TGTGCCACCAGCAGAGAGAAAGGGACAAACTATGGCTACACCTTC. The entire variable domain, with the rest obtained from reference TRBV15 and TRBJ1-2, is as follows: DAMVIQNPRYQVTQFGKPVTLSCSQTLNHNVMYWYQQKSSQAPKLLFHYYDKDFNNEADTPDNFQSRRPNTSFCFLDIRSPGLGDTAMYLCATSREKGTNYGYTFGSGTRLTVV.

V usage is TRBV28 and J usage is TRBJ2-2, with D possibly TRBD1 on 6 matching bases. The germline V and J ends were trimmed by 8 bases and 6 bases, with 13 bases remaining between them. CDR3 length equals 13 residues. Per the germline V gene, CDR1 is MDHEN and CDR2 is SYDVKM. This CDR3 is CASRGSGAGELFF. The CDR3 coding sequence is TGTGCCAGCCGGGGCTCAGGGGCCGGGGAGCTGTTTTTT. Using reference TRBV28 and TRBJ2-2 for the parts outside the CDR3, the full variable domain is DVKVTQSSRYLVKRTGEKVFLECVQDMDHENMFWYRQDPGLGLRLIYFSYDVKMKEKGDIPEGYSVSREKKERFSLILESASTNQTSMYLCASRGSGAGELFFGEGSRLTVL.

V and J are TRBV19 and TRBJ2-2; perhaps TRBD2 as D (6 bases). V was shortened by 6 bases and J by 2 bases, with 16 bases between the two germline ends. CDR1 and CDR2 (germline): LNHDA, SQIVND (reference sequence). The CDR3 loop spans 16 amino acids. CDR3: CASRLKGTFNTGELFF. The CDR3 DNA sequence: TGTGCCAGTAGGCTAAAGGGGACTTTCAACACCGGGGAGCTGTTTTTT.

V gene TRBV9 combines with J gene TRBJ2-2; a weak D match, TRBD1 (6 bases). This CDR3 has 18 residues. Germline V gene lookup returns CDR1 SGDLS and CDR2 YYNGEE. The V end lost 2 bases, the J end lost 3 bases, and 20 bases lay between the germline ends. CDR3 in amino acids: CASSVSSGQGLHTGELFF. The DNA for the CDR3 is TGTGCCAGCAGCGTTTCATCGGGGCAGGGGCTTCACACCGGGGAGCTGTTTTTT.

This sequence joins TRBV30 and TRBJ1-5, with TRBD1 matching 7 bases. This CDR3 comprises 14 residues. The ends lost 4 bases at V and 3 bases at J; junction bases unmatched: 6. Germline V CDR1 and CDR2: GTSNPN, SVGIG (reference sequence). DNA of the CDR3: TGTGCCTGGACCGAAGACAGGGCCAATCAGCCCCAGCATTTT. Protein sequence: CAWTEDRANQPQHF.

The chain links TRBV11-2 to TRBJ2-5, with 8 bases matching TRBD2. CDR1 is SGHAT and CDR2 is FQNNGV in the germline V gene. This CDR3 has 17 amino acids. The junction had 15 bases not matched to a gene; V was cut back by 5 bases and J by 4 bases. CDR3 in DNA: TGTGCCAGCAGCCGGCTTAAGCGGGGGTATTCTAGAGAGACCCAGTACTTC. Translation: CASSRLKRGYSRETQYF.

This chain uses TRBV2 with TRBJ1-5; 9 bases agree with TRBD1. The CDR3 has 15 residues. Germline CDR1 and CDR2: SNHLY and FYNNEI. The trim removed 3 bases at V and 3 bases at J, leaving 3 bases unmatched. The CDR3 reads CASSDGQGTNQPQHF. As DNA, the CDR3 is TGTGCCAGCAGTGACGGACAGGGGACCAATCAGCCCCAGCATTTT.

The chain recombines TRBV28 with TRBJ1-5; 9 bases are a match to TRBD1. Germline V gives CDR1 MDHEN, CDR2 SYDVKM. Unmatched junction bases numbered 10, after V lost 3 bases and J lost 7 bases. The CDR3 has 16 amino acids. CDR3 nucleotide sequence: TGTGCCAGCAGTTTGCCGACAGGGGGGGGGCACCAGCCCCAGCATTTT. Translation gives CASSLPTGGGHQPQHF.

Comments on this clone: The sample carries other DNA sequences with the same CDR3. The chain is built from TRBV28 and TRBJ1-5; 7 bases fit TRBD1. The V segment lost 2 bases and the J segment 7 bases; nucleotides outside the gene matches: 5. The CDR3 is 14 amino acids. The germline V gene encodes CDR1 MDHEN and CDR2 SYDVKM. Here the CDR3 DNA reads TGTGCCAGCAGTTTAAGAGGGGGCGGGCAGCCCCAGCATTTT. This gives the protein CASSLRGGGQPQHF.

The genes are TRBV7-9 and TRBJ2-7; unclear D gene. Trimming shortened V by 4 bases and J by 6 bases, and 13 bases separated the two germline ends. This CDR3 comprises 13 residues. Germline CDR1 and CDR2: SEHNR and FQNEAQ (reference sequence). In DNA, the CDR3 is TGTGCCAGCAGCTCACGCACAGCCATCGAGCAGTACTTC. This sequence encodes CASSSRTAIEQYF. The full variable domain, completed using reference TRBV7-9 and TRBJ2-7, is DTGVSQNPRHKITKRGQNVTFRCDPISEHNRLYWYRQTLGQGPEFLTYFQNEAQLEKSRLLSDRFSAERPKGSFSTLEIQRTEQGDSAMYLCASSSRTAIEQYFGPGTRLTVT.

This chain links TRBV28 with TRBJ1-1; 9 bases map to TRBD1. The germline V gene encodes CDR1 MDHEN and CDR2 SYDVKM. J gave up 4 bases and V 6 bases, and 3 bases lay outside the gene matches. The CDR3 is 13 amino acids. The CDR3 spells CASRTGGFTEAFF. CDR3 DNA: TGTGCCAGCAGGACAGGGGGGTTCACTGAAGCTTTCTTT.

The chain couples TRBV19 to TRBJ1-1; no clear D gene. The CDR3 is 13 residues long. Germline values: CDR1 LNHDA, CDR2 SQIVND (reference sequence). V was shortened by 1 base and J by 3 bases, with 6 bases between the two germline ends. The CDR3 spells CASSIAQHTEAFF. The DNA for the CDR3 is TGTGCCAGTAGTATAGCACAGCACACTGAAGCTTTCTTT.

This clone has just one count. The chain recombines TRBV5-1 with TRBJ1-6, with 8 bases matching TRBD1. Germline-derived CDR1 and CDR2 are SGHRS and YFSETQ. With 3 bases clipped from V and 6 bases from J, the junction kept 5 bases outside the gene matches. The CDR3 runs 15 residues. The CDR3, as DNA: TGCGCCAGCAGCTCACAGGGGGAGGGTAATTCACCCCTCCACTTT. Encoded protein: CASSSQGEGNSPLHF.

The chain's CDR3 is CASSRDPANTEAFF. CDR3 in DNA: TGCGCCAGCAGCAGGGACCCGGCGAACACTGAAGCTTTCTTT. This chain connects TRBV5-1 to TRBJ1-1, with a tentative D call TRBD1 (5 bases). This CDR3 has 14 residues. Germline V gives CDR1 SGHRS, CDR2 YFSETQ. Trimming stripped 4 bases from V and 1 base from J, with 11 bases between.

The count of this clone is one. The chain recombines TRBV2 with TRBJ2-1; maybe TRBD2 (7 bases). This CDR3 region has 18 residues. CDR1 SNHLY and CDR2 FYNNEI come from the germline V gene. V was shortened by 8 bases and J by 5 bases, with 28 bases between the two germline ends. CDR3 residues: CASRQRVGASGNHNEQFF. CDR3 nucleotide sequence: TGTGCCAGCCGCCAAAGAGTGGGGGCTAGCGGAAACCACAATGAGCAGTTCTTC.